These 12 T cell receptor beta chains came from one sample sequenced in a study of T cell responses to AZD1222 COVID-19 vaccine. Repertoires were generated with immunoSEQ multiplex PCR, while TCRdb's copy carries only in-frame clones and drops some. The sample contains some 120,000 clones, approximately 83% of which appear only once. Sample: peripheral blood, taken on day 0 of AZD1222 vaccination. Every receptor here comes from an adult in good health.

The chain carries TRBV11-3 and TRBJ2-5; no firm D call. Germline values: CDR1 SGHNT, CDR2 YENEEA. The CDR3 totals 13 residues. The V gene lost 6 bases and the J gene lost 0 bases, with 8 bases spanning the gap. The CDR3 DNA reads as TGTGCCAGCAGGGACGGGCACCAAGAGACCCAGTACTTC. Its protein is CASRDGHQETQYF.

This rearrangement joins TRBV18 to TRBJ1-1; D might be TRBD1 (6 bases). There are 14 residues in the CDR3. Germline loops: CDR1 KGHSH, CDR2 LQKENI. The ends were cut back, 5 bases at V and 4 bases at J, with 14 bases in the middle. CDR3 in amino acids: CASSTQGRVTEAFF. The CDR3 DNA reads TGTGCCAGCTCAACACAGGGAAGGGTCACTGAAGCTTTCTTT.

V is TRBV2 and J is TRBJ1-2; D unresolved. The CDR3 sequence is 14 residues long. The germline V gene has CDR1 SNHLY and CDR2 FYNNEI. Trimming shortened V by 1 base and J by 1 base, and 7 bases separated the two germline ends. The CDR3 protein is CASSEGHDNYGYTF. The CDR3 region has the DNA TGTGCCAGCAGTGAAGGGCACGATAACTATGGCTACACCTTC.

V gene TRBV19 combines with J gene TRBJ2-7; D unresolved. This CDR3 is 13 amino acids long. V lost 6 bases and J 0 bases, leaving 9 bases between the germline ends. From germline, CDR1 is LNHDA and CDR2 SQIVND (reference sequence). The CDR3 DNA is TGTGCCAGTAGCATCACAGACTCCTACGAGCAGTACTTC. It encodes CASSITDSYEQYF. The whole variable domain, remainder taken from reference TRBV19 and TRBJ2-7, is DGGITQSPKYLFRKEGQNVTLSCEQNLNHDAMYWYRQDPGQGLRLIYYSQIVNDFQKGDIAEGYSVSREKKESFPLTVTSAQKNPTAFYLCASSITDSYEQYFGPGTRLTVT.

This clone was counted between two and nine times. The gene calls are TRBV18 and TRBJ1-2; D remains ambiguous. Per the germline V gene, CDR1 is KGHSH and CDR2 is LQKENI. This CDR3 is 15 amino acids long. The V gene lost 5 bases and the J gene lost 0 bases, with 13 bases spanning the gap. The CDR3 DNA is TGTGCCAGCTCATCTGCACGGGCCTCTAACTATGGCTACACCTTC. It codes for CASSSARASNYGYTF.

The CDR3 DNA reads as TGTGCCATCAGTGAGGGAGCGGGAGGCTCCTACAATGAGCAGTTCTTC. Residues: CAISEGAGGSYNEQFF. V and J are TRBV10-3 and TRBJ2-1, with 9 positions matching TRBD2. CDR1 and CDR2 (germline): ENHRY, SYGVKD. J gave up 0 bases and V 2 bases, and 2 bases lay outside the gene matches. The length of the CDR3 is 16 residues.

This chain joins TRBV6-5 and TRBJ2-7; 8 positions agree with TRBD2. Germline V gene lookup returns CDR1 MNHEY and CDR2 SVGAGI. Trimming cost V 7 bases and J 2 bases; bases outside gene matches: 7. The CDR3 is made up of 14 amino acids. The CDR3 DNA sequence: TGTGCCAGCACCGGGAGGGAGCATACCTACGAGCAGTACTTC. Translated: CASTGREHTYEQYF.

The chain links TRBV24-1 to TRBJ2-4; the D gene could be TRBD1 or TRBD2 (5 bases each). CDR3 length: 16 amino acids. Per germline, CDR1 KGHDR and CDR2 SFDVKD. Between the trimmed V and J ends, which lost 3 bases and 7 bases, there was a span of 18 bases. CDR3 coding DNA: TGTGCCACCAGTGATCCCGCCGGGACCCCAGGGAACATTCAGTACTTC. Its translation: CATSDPAGTPGNIQYF.

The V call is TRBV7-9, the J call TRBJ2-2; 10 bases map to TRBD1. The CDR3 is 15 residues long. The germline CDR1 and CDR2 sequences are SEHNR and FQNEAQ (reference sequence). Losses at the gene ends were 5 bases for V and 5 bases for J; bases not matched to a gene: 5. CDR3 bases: TGTGCCAGCAGCGTGACAGGGGGCCGGACCGGGGAGCTGTTTTTT. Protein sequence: CASSVTGGRTGELFF.

The CDR3 spells CASKGTGGEQYF. Here the CDR3 DNA reads TGTGCCAGCAAAGGGACAGGCGGCGAGCAGTACTTC. This chain links TRBV11-3 with TRBJ2-7; the match to TRBD1 covers 8 bases. The germline CDR1 and CDR2 sequences are SGHNT and YENEEA. This CDR3 contains 12 residues. With V trimmed by 7 bases and J by 6 bases, 5 bases remained unmatched.

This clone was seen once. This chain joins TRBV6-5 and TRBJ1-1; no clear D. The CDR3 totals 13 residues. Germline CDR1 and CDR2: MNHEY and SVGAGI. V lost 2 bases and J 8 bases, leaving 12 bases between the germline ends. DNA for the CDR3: TGTGCCAGCAGTTACGAGCAATTCGGCGAAGCTTTCTTT. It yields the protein CASSYEQFGEAFF.

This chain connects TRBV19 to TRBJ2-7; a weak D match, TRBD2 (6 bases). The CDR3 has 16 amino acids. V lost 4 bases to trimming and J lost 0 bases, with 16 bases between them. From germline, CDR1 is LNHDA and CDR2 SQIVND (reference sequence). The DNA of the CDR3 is TGTGCCAGTAGTACCGGGGGAAGGGCCATCTCCTACGAGCAGTACTTC. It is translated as CASSTGGRAISYEQYF.